This TCR beta chain was captured by sequencing in a study of regulatory T cells in long-lasting Graves disease. Time point here: persistent/refractory GD, antithyroid drugs over 5 years with positive TRAb. The TCR library was made from RNA that had been extracted from PBMCs in TRIzol. With 1 base clipped from V and 2 bases from J, the junction kept 9 bases outside the gene matches. This CDR3 has 16 amino acids. Per the germline V gene, CDR1 is DFQATT and CDR2 is SNEGSKA (reference sequence). Sequencing libraries for TCR beta were prepared with iRepertoire HTBI primers and Arm-PCR of CDR3 regions. One entry per CDR3 protein results from TCRdb running MiXCR on the multiplex PCR reads. The data hold some 340,000 distinct CDR3 sequences, with 23% observed a single time.

Specimen: peripheral blood mononuclear cells (PBMCs), collected when the disease was refractory, from a patient treated with antithyroid drugs. The receptor's source is a middle-aged woman with Graves disease. The chain employs TRBV20-1 and TRBJ2-7, with TRBD2 matching 9 bases. CDR3 amino acids: CSARVLSGGSAYEQYF. CDR3 nucleotides: TGCAGTGCTAGAGTTCTTAGCGGGGGCTCCGCCTACGAGCAGTACTTC.